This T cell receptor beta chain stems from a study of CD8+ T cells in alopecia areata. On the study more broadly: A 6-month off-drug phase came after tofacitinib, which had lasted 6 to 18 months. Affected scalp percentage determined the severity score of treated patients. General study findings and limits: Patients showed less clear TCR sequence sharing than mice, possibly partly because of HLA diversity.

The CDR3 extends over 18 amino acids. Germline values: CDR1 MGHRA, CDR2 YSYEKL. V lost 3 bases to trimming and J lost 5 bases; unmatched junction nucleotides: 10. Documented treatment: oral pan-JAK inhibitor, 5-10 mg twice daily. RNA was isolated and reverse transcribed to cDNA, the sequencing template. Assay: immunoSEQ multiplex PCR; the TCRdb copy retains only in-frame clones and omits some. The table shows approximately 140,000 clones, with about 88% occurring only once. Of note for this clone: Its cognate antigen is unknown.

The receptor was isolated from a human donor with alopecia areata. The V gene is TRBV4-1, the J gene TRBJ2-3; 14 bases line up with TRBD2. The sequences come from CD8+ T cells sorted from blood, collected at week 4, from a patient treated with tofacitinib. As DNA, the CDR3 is TGCGCCAGCAGCCATCCCGGGACTAGCGGGAGACACGGAGATACGCAGTATTTT. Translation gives CASSHPGTSGRHGDTQYF.